The 22 T cell receptor beta chains reported below all come from one sample, sequenced in a study of blood T cell repertoires in COVID-19 (dated by TCRdb to the early 2020s). The library came from the immunoSEQ multiplex PCR assay. This immuneACCESS table, as held by TCRdb, lists in-frame sequences with V and J called but not all clones. Of the missing ones, under half trace to an unresolved V gene in checked studies; the others have no known cause. The sample table contains about 400,000 clones; only one count was recorded for around 90% of them. Around 2.1% of the sample is held by the ten biggest clonotypes. Sequenced sample: PBMCs or T cells enriched from blood (not recorded which). The receptors were sampled from a woman in her forties with acute COVID-19.

The V and J genes are TRBV30 and TRBJ2-1, with D maybe TRBD2 (6 bases). V was pared by 4 bases and J by 2 bases, with 15 bases between. Germline V gives CDR1 GTSNPN, CDR2 SVGIG (reference sequence). CDR3 size: 15 residues. The CDR3 sequence is CAWKEGSPPYNEQFF. The CDR3 bases are TGTGCCTGGAAGGAGGGGAGCCCCCCCTACAATGAGCAGTTCTTC.

This chain uses TRBV27 with TRBJ1-1; TRBD1 might be the D (6 bases). Germline CDR1 and CDR2: MNHEY and SMNVEV (reference sequence). The CDR3 has 13 residues. The V gene lost 8 bases and the J gene lost 5 bases, with 15 bases spanning the gap. This CDR3 is CASGQGRRTEAFF. DNA of the CDR3: TGTGCCAGCGGCCAGGGGCGCAGGACTGAAGCTTTCTTT.

V usage is TRBV5-6 and J usage is TRBJ1-2; possible D gene TRBD1, 5 bases. Germline lookup yields CDR1 SGHDT and CDR2 YYEEEE. The CDR3 contains 12 residues. V was shortened by 2 bases and J by 7 bases, with 9 bases between the two germline ends. The CDR3 nucleotides are TGTGCCAGCAGCTTTACCCAGGGTGGCTACACCTTC. Residues: CASSFTQGGYTF.

The rearrangement links TRBV6-5 to TRBJ2-3, with D perhaps matching TRBD2 (6 bases). The V and J ends lost 8 bases and 0 bases respectively, with 15 bases between them. CDR1 MNHEY and CDR2 SVGAGI come from the germline V gene. This CDR3 is 15 amino acids long. The CDR3, as DNA: TGTGCCAGCCTACCGTGGGACTTCAGCACAGATACGCAGTATTTT. It codes for CASLPWDFSTDTQYF.

This chain uses TRBV3-1 (or the pseudogene TRBV3-2) with TRBJ1-2; 10 positions agree with TRBD1. CDR1 and CDR2 from the germline V gene are LGHDT and YNNKEL (reference sequence). With V trimmed by 3 bases and J by 1 base, 2 bases remained unmatched. CDR3 length equals 15 residues. CDR3 amino acids: CASSHGTGVNYGYTF. Here the CDR3 DNA reads TGTGCCAGCAGCCATGGGACAGGGGTTAACTATGGCTACACCTTC.

The chain uses TRBV4-1 and TRBJ1-6; D gene ambiguous. The germline V and J ends were trimmed by 4 bases and 9 bases, with 7 bases remaining between them. Germline V gene lookup returns CDR1 MGHRA and CDR2 YSYEKL. The CDR3 consists of 12 residues. In DNA, the CDR3 is TGCGCCAGCAGCCCTGGCGGTTCACCCCTCCACTTT. It yields the protein CASSPGGSPLHF.

The gene calls are TRBV7-9 and TRBJ2-1; TRBD1 matches 9 bases. CDR1 and CDR2 from the germline V gene are SEHNR and FQNEAQ (reference sequence). After removal of 5 bases from V and 8 bases from J, the junction contained 7 bases not matched to a gene. This CDR3 contains 14 residues. This CDR3 reads CASSEPGTGHEQFF. CDR3 bases: TGTGCCAGCAGCGAACCCGGGACAGGGCATGAGCAGTTCTTC. The full variable domain, in which reference TRBV7-9 and TRBJ2-1 provide the parts outside the CDR3, is DTGVSQNPRHKITKRGQNVTFRCDPISEHNRLYWYRQTLGQGPEFLTYFQNEAQLEKSRLLSDRFSAERPKGSFSTLEIQRTEQGDSAMYLCASSEPGTGHEQFFGPGTRLTVL.

J is TRBJ2-1 and V is TRBV6-2 or TRBV6-3; D gene uncertain. The CDR3 totals 15 residues. Looked up from germline, CDR1 is MNHEY and CDR2 is SVGEGT. The germline V and J ends were trimmed by 6 bases and 0 bases, with 12 bases remaining between them. The CDR3 nucleotides read TGTGCCAGCAGCCTACTTTGGAGCTCCTACAATGAGCAGTTCTTC. This gives the protein CASSLLWSSYNEQFF.

The chain couples TRBV7-2 to TRBJ2-3; 7 bases fit TRBD1. Germline values: CDR1 SGHTA, CDR2 FQGNSA. The CDR3 is 14 residues long. The V and J ends lost 6 bases and 5 bases, in that order; junction bases with no gene match: 8. CDR3 loop: CASSFTGVGDTQYF. The CDR3 nucleotides read TGTGCCAGCAGTTTTACAGGGGTCGGAGATACGCAGTATTTT. Full variable domain (outside the CDR3, taken from reference TRBV7-2 and TRBJ2-3): GAGVSQSPSNKVTEKGKDVELRCDPISGHTALYWYRQSLGQGLEFLIYFQGNSAPDKSGLPSDRFSAERTGGSVSTLTIQRTQQEDSAVYLCASSFTGVGDTQYFGPGTRLTVL.

V usage is TRBV2 and J usage is TRBJ1-2, with 12 bases aligning to TRBD1. This CDR3 spans 16 amino acids. CDR1 is SNHLY and CDR2 is FYNNEI in the germline V gene. Losses at the gene ends were 2 bases for V and 4 bases for J; bases not matched to a gene: 5. The CDR3 here is CASSELGTGGFYGYTF. The CDR3 nucleotides read TGTGCCAGCAGTGAACTTGGGACAGGGGGCTTCTATGGCTACACCTTC.

The chain employs TRBV30 and TRBJ2-7, with D possibly TRBD1 on 5 matching bases. Trimming removed 0 bases from V and 9 bases from J, with 9 bases in between. Germline values: CDR1 GTSNPN, CDR2 SVGIG (reference sequence). This CDR3 is built from 11 residues. The DNA of the CDR3 is TGTGCCTGGAGTGTGGGGCAGTTGCAGTACTTC. Protein: CAWSVGQLQYF.

This sequence joins TRBV29-1 and TRBJ2-1; 9 nucleotides match TRBD2. The CDR3 is made up of 11 amino acids. CDR1 SQVTM and CDR2 ANQGSEA come from the germline V gene. J was trimmed by 12 bases and V by 3 bases; bases with no gene match: 3. The DNA of the CDR3 is TGCAGCGTTGATAAGGGACTAGCGCAGTTCTTC. Amino acids: CSVDKGLAQFF.

The chain is built from TRBV11-3 and TRBJ2-7; tentative D call: TRBD2 (6 bases). V was trimmed by 3 bases and J by 6 bases, leaving 9 bases between them. The CDR3 has 12 amino acids. The germline gives CDR1 SGHNT, CDR2 YENEEA. The CDR3 sequence is CASSFGGTEQYF. The CDR3 coding sequence is TGTGCCAGCAGCTTTGGAGGGACCGAGCAGTACTTC.

V and J are TRBV6-5 and TRBJ1-2; the match to TRBD1 covers 8 bases. Losses at the gene ends were 2 bases for V and 8 bases for J; bases not matched to a gene: 13. The V gene's germline CDR1 is MNHEY and CDR2 SVGAGI. The CDR3 contains 16 residues. CDR3 sequence (DNA): TGTGCCAGCAGTTACGGGGTGTTAGGACAGGGAGGAGGCTACACCTTC. Translating gives CASSYGVLGQGGGYTF.

The V and J genes are TRBV5-1 and TRBJ1-3; 7 bases align to TRBD1. This CDR3 comprises 12 residues. Trimming removed 0 bases from V and 12 bases from J; junction bases left unmatched: 3. Germline-derived CDR1 and CDR2 are SGHRS and YFSETQ. CDR3: CASSLGQGFIYF. As DNA, the CDR3 is TGCGCCAGCAGCTTGGGACAGGGCTTCATATATTTT.

This clone showed up many times. The rearrangement links TRBV5-1 to TRBJ1-1; D might be TRBD1 (6 bases). V lost 1 base and J lost 6, with 10 bases in between. This CDR3 is 13 amino acids long. Germline-derived CDR1 and CDR2 are SGHRS and YFSETQ. The CDR3 is CASSLPGTPEAFF. The CDR3 DNA sequence: TGCGCCAGCAGCTTGCCCGGGACACCTGAAGCTTTCTTT.

This clone was counted a single time. The J gene is TRBJ1-1, the V gene TRBV20-1; D unresolved. The CDR3 sequence is 11 residues long. The germline V and J ends were trimmed by 6 bases and 4 bases, with 9 bases remaining between them. The germline gives CDR1 DFQATT, CDR2 SNEGSKA (reference sequence). CDR3 bases: TGCAGTGCGGAGCGGGGCACTGAAGCTTTCTTT. It is translated as CSAERGTEAFF.

The gene calls are TRBV20-1 and TRBJ1-1, with D perhaps TRBD1 (5 bases). Trimming took 3 bases from V and 0 from J, leaving 20 bases between them. This CDR3 is 17 amino acids long. Per germline, CDR1 DFQATT and CDR2 SNEGSKA (reference sequence). The CDR3 protein is CSASPVGRAPMNTEAFF. DNA for the CDR3: TGCAGTGCTAGTCCCGTGGGCAGGGCCCCGATGAACACTGAAGCTTTCTTT.

This sequence joins TRBV18 and TRBJ1-2; 8 positions agree with TRBD1. The CDR3 sequence is 17 residues long. Germline loops: CDR1 KGHSH, CDR2 LQKENI. Losses at the gene ends were 3 bases for V and 1 base for J; bases not matched to a gene: 10. The DNA for the CDR3 is TGTGCCAGCTCACCCGGACAGGGTGACGCGAATAACTATGGCTACACCTTC. It translates to CASSPGQGDANNYGYTF.

V usage is TRBV19 and J usage is TRBJ1-2, with D unresolved. Trimming took off 1 base at V and 7 bases at J, with 16 bases between the two ends. Per the germline V gene, CDR1 is LNHDA and CDR2 is SQIVND (reference sequence). The CDR3 loop spans 15 amino acids. The CDR3 spells CASSIGWRDPAGYTF. The CDR3 bases are TGTGCCAGTAGTATAGGTTGGAGGGATCCTGCTGGCTACACCTTC.

V and J are TRBV12-3 or TRBV12-4 and TRBJ2-7; D is possibly TRBD1 (5 bases). The CDR3 consists of 13 residues. V lost 1 base, J lost 3 bases, and 7 bases lay in between. This CDR3 reads CASSLDRNYEQYF. Written as DNA, the CDR3 is TGTGCCAGCAGTTTAGACAGGAACTACGAGCAGTACTTC.

CDR3 sequence reads: CASSISRGPGNTIYF. The CDR3 nucleotides are TGTGCCAGCAGCATAAGTAGGGGGCCCGGAAACACCATATATTTT. The J gene is TRBJ1-3, the V gene TRBV7-9; 7 positions agree with TRBD1. The germline CDR1 and CDR2 sequences are SEHNR and FQNEAQ (reference sequence). V was pared by 5 bases and J by 4 bases, with 8 bases of the junction left unmatched. The CDR3 runs 15 residues. Drawing the rest from reference TRBV7-9 and TRBJ1-3, the complete variable domain is DTGVSQNPRHKITKRGQNVTFRCDPISEHNRLYWYRQTLGQGPEFLTYFQNEAQLEKSRLLSDRFSAERPKGSFSTLEIQRTEQGDSAMYLCASSISRGPGNTIYFGEGSWLTVV.